Listed below are T cell receptor beta chains from one sample, sequenced in a study of Graves' ophthalmopathy and Graves' hyperthyroidism. TCRdb ran MiXCR on the multiplex PCR reads and lists one entry per CDR3 protein. In the table there are about 1.1 million distinct CDR3 sequences, roughly 35% of which are singletons. The sequenced sample was peripheral blood or thyroid tissue (not recorded which). The receptors come from an adult man with Graves' hyperthyroidism. CDR3s include the opening cysteine and the closing phenylalanine or tryptophan. The D gene is left open where the match is weak. Clone size is not always given. Where it is, it says once, few, many or a class for expanded clones.

TRBD1 | TRBJ1-2 | . | TRBV4-3 | TGCGCCAGCAGCCAGTTTGGACAGGGGCCCCCCTATGGCTACACCTTC | CASSQFGQGPPYGYTF
. | TRBJ1-1 | few | TRBV19 | TGTGCCAGTAGGCCTCTCGCCCCCTATCGCGGACAAAACACTGAAGCTTTCTTT | CASRPLAPYRGQNTEAFF
. | TRBJ1-5 | many | TRBV20-1 | TGCAGTGCCACGATCGGGGGGCGTCAGCCCCAGCATTTT | CSATIGGRQPQHF
. | TRBJ1-2 | . | TRBV25-1 | TGTGCCAGCTTTTACCGGGACCGCGGCTACACCTTC | CASFYRDRGYTF
TRBD1 | TRBJ2-5 | . | TRBV27 | TGTGCCAGCAGTTTATCGACAGGGGAGCAAGAGACCCAGTACTTC | CASSLSTGEQETQYF
. | TRBJ1-1 | once | TRBV19 | TGTGCCAGTAGTATAGGGGTGTGGGGGAAACCCACTGAAGCTTTCTTT | CASSIGVWGKPTEAFF
TRBD1 | TRBJ1-5 | many | TRBV12-3/TRBV12-4 | TGTGCCAGCACCCCAGGGGGAGCCAATCAGCCCCAGCATTTT | CASTPGGANQPQHF
. | TRBJ2-5 | . | TRBV10-3 | TGTGCCATCAGTGAAAGGGGAGGAGAGACCCAGTACTTC | CAISERGGETQYF
. | TRBJ1-6 | once | TRBV20-1 | TGCAGTGCTAGCATCGCTGCCTCCTATAATTCACCCCTCCACTTT | CSASIAASYNSPLHF
. | TRBJ1-2 | . | TRBV4-2 | TGTGCCAGCAGCCAAGAAGGAGCAGAGACAAACCGCTATGGCTACACCTTC | CASSQEGAETNRYGYTF
TRBD1 | TRBJ2-2 | . | TRBV10-2 | TGCGCCAGCAGTGAGTCACCGGGACAGGGGTTCGGGGAGCTGTTTTTT | CASSESPGQGFGELFF
. | TRBJ1-5 | . | TRBV10-3 | TGTGCCAGCAGTGATAGGGGGAATAGCAATCAGCCCCAGCATTTT | CASSDRGNSNQPQHF
TRBD1 | TRBJ1-6 | . | TRBV10-3 | TGTGCCAGCAGTGAGGGGGACAGGGGTAATTCACCCCTCCACTTT | CASSEGDRGNSPLHF
TRBD1 | TRBJ1-1 | many | TRBV5-8 | TGTGCCAGCAGCTTGGAGGACAGGGCGAACACTGAAGCTTTCTTT | CASSLEDRANTEAFF
TRBD1 | TRBJ2-7 | . | TRBV28 | TGTGCCAGCGGCGCCCAGGGACAGGGCTCCTGGGAGCAGTACTTC | CASGAQGQGSWEQYF
. | TRBJ2-1 | once | TRBV15 | TGTGCCACCAGCAGAGATCTACCGATAGACAATGAGCAGTTCTTC | CATSRDLPIDNEQFF
. | TRBJ1-6 | many | TRBV6-5 | TGTGCCAGCAGTTACTCGAACGGCAGGGGCAATTCACCCCTCCACTTT | CASSYSNGRGNSPLHF
. | TRBJ1-2 | once | TRBV12-3/TRBV12-4 | TGTGCCAGCAGTTTACGCGGGATCTCTGGTGGCTACACCTTC | CASSLRGISGGYTF
TRBD1 | TRBJ1-1 | . | TRBV5-1 | TGCGCCAGTCGACAAAGAGGACAGGGATTCACTGAAGCTTTCTTT | CASRQRGQGFTEAFF
TRBD2 | TRBJ2-5 | . | TRBV6-1 | TGTGCCAGCAGTGAAGAGGCTAGCGGGGGTCAAGAGACCCAGTACTTC | CASSEEASGGQETQYF
. | TRBJ2-7 | many | TRBV7-9 | TGTGCGACCTCCCCCAACAGGATCTACGAGCAGTACTTC | CATSPNRIYEQYF
TRBD2 | TRBJ2-2 | . | TRBV20-1 | TGCAGTGCTAGAGAAGAGCGGGGGGGCGTCGGGGAGCTGTTTTTT | CSAREERGGVGELFF
. | TRBJ1-1 | many | TRBV7-6 | TGTGCCAGCAGCTTGACAGGATGGAACACTGAAGCTTTCTTT | CASSLTGWNTEAFF
. | TRBJ1-1 | many | TRBV27 | TGTGCCAGCAGCCTACAGGGAGCTGAAGCTTTCTTT | CASSLQGAEAFF
. | TRBJ2-7 | . | TRBV12-3/TRBV12-4 | TGTGCCAGCAGTTTAGTAAACAGCCGCTCCTACGAGCAGTACTTC | CASSLVNSRSYEQYF
TRBD2 | TRBJ2-5 | many | TRBV10-3 | TGTGCCATCAGCCCCAATCCGAGCGGGCTAGCGGGGGGACGAGAGACCCAGTACTTC | CAISPNPSGLAGGRETQYF
. | TRBJ2-7 | . | TRBV10-3 | TGTGCCATCAGTGATGGTTGGGAGCAGTACTTC | CAISDGWEQYF
TRBD2 | TRBJ2-7 | few | TRBV12-3/TRBV12-4 | TGTGCCAGCAGCAGGGGAGGGGGACTAGACCACGAGCAGTACTTC | CASSRGGGLDHEQYF
TRBD1 | TRBJ2-7 | many | TRBV11-2 | TGTGCCAGCAGGGGGACAGGGTGGGAGCAGTACTTC | CASRGTGWEQYF
TRBD1 | TRBJ1-1 | many | TRBV7-9 | TGTGCCAGCAGCTTAGTACAGGGGCGAAACACTGAAGCTTTCTTT | CASSLVQGRNTEAFF
. | TRBJ1-6 | many | TRBV20-1 | TGCAGTGCTAGAGTTGGTGAGGGTGCGCCTAATTCACCCCTCCACTTT | CSARVGEGAPNSPLHF
. | TRBJ1-4 | few | TRBV6-6 | TGTGCCAGCAGTTCTCCTCCTCCTGCCCCTGAAAAACTGTTTTTT | CASSSPPPAPEKLFF
TRBD1 | TRBJ1-1 | . | TRBV7-3 | TGTGCCAGCAGCCAATATGGGACAGGGGTCACTGAAGCTTTCTTT | CASSQYGTGVTEAFF
. | TRBJ1-3 | few | TRBV7-9 | TGTGCCAGCAGCAATATACTCAGGAGCAACTCTGGAAACACCATATATTTT | CASSNILRSNSGNTIYF
TRBD2 | TRBJ2-7 | once | TRBV20-1 | TGCAGTGCGAGATTAGCGGGAGGGCCCAGTGGCTTC | CSARLAGGPSGF
TRBD1 | TRBJ1-2 | many | TRBV10-3 | TGTGCCATCAGTCCGGGACAGATCTATGGCTACACCTTC | CAISPGQIYGYTF
. | TRBJ1-5 | many | TRBV10-3 | TGTGCCAGTAAATCCGTGGGTAGCAATCAGCCCCAGCATTTT | CASKSVGSNQPQHF
. | TRBJ1-3 | few | TRBV6-6 | TGTGCCAGCAGTTACCTCTCAGGAAACTCTGGAAACACCATATATTTT | CASSYLSGNSGNTIYF
TRBD1 | TRBJ1-5 | few | TRBV10-3 | TGTGCCATCAGCCTCAGGACAGGCTACAATCAGCCCCAGCATTTT | CAISLRTGYNQPQHF
TRBD1 | TRBJ1-2 | . | TRBV10-3 | TGTGCCATAGCCGGGACAGGGGCCCCTCTGGGCTATGGCTACACCTTC | CAIAGTGAPLGYGYTF
. | TRBJ1-5 | . | TRBV7-2 | TGTGCCAGCAGCCACCTCGGGAGCGATCAGCCCCGGCATTTT | CASSHLGSDQPRHF
. | TRBJ2-7 | . | TRBV19 | TGTGCCAGCAGTTCCCCCACGGTCAGCTCCTACGAGCAGTACTTC | CASSSPTVSSYEQYF
TRBD1 | TRBJ2-5 | . | TRBV7-2 | TGTGCCAGCAGTTTGCCAGGGGGCCTTCAAGAGACCCAGTACTTC | CASSLPGGLQETQYF
TRBD1 | TRBJ1-2 | many | TRBV7-9 | TGTGCCAGCAGCTGGCGGGACAGGGCGGGCTATGGCTACACCTTC | CASSWRDRAGYGYTF
. | TRBJ1-2 | few | TRBV2 | TGTGCCAGCATTAAAGAGTGGAGCGACAGTGGCTACACCTTC | CASIKEWSDSGYTF